A single TCR beta chain is shown here with its context. PBMCs, at least 6.5 million per sample, were isolated. This entry belongs to a study of blood T cells in healthy people across ages. This CDR3 region has 22 residues. The germline CDR1 and CDR2 sequences are MNHEY and SMNVEV (reference sequence). The V gene end was trimmed by 6 bases and the J gene end by 3 bases; junction bases not matched to a gene: 28. It was with a sample-barcoded 5' primer and a J-beta primer mix that a second PCR of roughly 7 to 12 cycles was run. TCRdb passed the 5' RACE reads through MiXCR, listing each CDR3 protein once. The table includes about 970,000 distinct CDR3 sequences, roughly 47% detected once.

The genes are TRBV27 and TRBJ2-7; 11 nucleotides line up with TRBD2. Sequences were obtained from blood. This sequence originates from an older woman in good health. The CDR3 bases are TGTGCCAGCAGACCCTGGGGACAGCTGGGACTAGCGGCTCTAGGAAGGCTCTACGAGCAGTACTTC. Encoded protein: CASRPWGQLGLAALGRLYEQYF.